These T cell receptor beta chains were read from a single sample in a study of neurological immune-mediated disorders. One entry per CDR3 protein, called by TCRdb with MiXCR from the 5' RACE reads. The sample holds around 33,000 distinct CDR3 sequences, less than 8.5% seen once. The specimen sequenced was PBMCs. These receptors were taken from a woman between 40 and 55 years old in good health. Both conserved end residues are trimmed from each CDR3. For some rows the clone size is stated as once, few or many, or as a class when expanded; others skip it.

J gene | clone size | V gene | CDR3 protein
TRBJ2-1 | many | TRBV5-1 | ASSLVGQGGTNEQF
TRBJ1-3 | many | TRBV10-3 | AISKGASGNTIY
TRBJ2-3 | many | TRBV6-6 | ASSYGQNTQY
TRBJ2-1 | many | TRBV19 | ASRGGYNEQF
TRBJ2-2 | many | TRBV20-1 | SARDLRQAGELF
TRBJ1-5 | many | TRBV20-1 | SARGQEGNQPQH
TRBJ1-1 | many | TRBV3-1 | ASSPLRDRPNTEAF
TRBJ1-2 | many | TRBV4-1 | ASSQEWQAGGYT
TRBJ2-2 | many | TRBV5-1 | ASSLDTSNTGELF
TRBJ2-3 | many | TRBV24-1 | ATSDRTQY
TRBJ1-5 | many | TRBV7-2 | ASSSTGTDNQPQH
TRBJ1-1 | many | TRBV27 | ASSWAGNTEAF
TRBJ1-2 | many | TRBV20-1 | SARGEQDAGYT
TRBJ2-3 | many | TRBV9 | ASSATTVGGGSDTQY
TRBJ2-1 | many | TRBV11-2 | ASSLGATYPSYNEQF
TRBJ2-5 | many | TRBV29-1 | SVELRGLALQETQY
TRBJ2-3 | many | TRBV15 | ATSRAQATDTQY
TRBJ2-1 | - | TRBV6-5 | ASSYPGDDTQF
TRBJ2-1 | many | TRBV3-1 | ASSKRTSGRENNEQF
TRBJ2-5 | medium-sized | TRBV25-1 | ASSAGLAGVKWETQY
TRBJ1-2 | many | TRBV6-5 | ASSEGQGGGYGYT
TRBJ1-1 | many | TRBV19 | ASRKGDRIGDAF
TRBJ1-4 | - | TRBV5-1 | ANSLSTTNEKLF
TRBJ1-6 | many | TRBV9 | ASTEGALGSPLH
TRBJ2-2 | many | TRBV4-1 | ASSQGVAGPTGELF
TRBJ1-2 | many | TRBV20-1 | SARDHGLGGYT
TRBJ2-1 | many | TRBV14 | ASSQRTGGLEQF
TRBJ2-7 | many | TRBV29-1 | SVGQRVHEQY
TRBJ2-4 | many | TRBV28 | ASSLDLQGVENIQY